The 19 T cell receptor beta chains below all came from one sample that was sequenced in a study of CXCR3-negative and CXCR3-positive naive CD8 T cells (dated by TCRdb to the late 2010s). Sequenced on a NextSeq 550. The Human TCR Profiling Kit (MiLaboratory) was used to make UMI-labeled 5' RACE TRB cDNA libraries. TCRdb reprocessed the reads; each CDR3 protein sequence makes one entry, and DNA is unavailable. The sample table gives 130,000 or so distinct CDR3 sequences. 0.45% to 0.55% of the sample is held by the ten biggest clonotypes. The sequenced material came from naive CXCR3- CD8+ T cells from blood. This specimen's cell subset or site label, per the study, means: CD45RO-CCR7+CD27+CD95- naive CD8+ T cells lacking CXCR3 (TNR3-). These receptors all come from a human donor in good health. Some clones in this sample may be carry-over from other donors' samples.

The J gene is TRBJ2-5, the V gene TRBV29-1; TCRdb's D gene call, TRBD1, goes unchecked for lack of DNA. This CDR3 is 16 amino acids long. CDR1 and CDR2 from the germline V gene are SQVTM and ANQGSEA. The CDR3 is CSVWVQGDVRQETQYF.

The CDR3 region is CSVGDSEYEQYF. This sequence joins TRBV29-1 and TRBJ2-7; TCRdb returns TRBD1, unconfirmable since there is no DNA. CDR3 length: 12 amino acids. Germline lookup yields CDR1 SQVTM and CDR2 ANQGSEA.

This chain uses TRBV29-1 with TRBJ2-1; TCRdb gives TRBD1 as the D gene, but with no DNA this cannot be confirmed. CDR3 length: 15 residues. The germline gives CDR1 SQVTM, CDR2 ANQGSEA. CDR3: CSVEDHVALGPGKFF.

The rearrangement links TRBV28 to TRBJ2-5; without DNA, the TCRdb call of TRBD2 cannot be checked. CDR1 MDHEN and CDR2 SYDVKM come from the germline V gene. The CDR3 length is 16 residues. CDR3 protein: CASSFVHGGLQETQYF.

This chain connects TRBV6-5 to TRBJ2-7; TCRdb designates TRBD1, a call that cannot be tested without DNA. Germline assignment: CDR1 MNHEY and CDR2 SVGAGI. The CDR3 loop spans 14 amino acids. The CDR3 is CASSYPDREYEQYF.

The chain carries TRBV5-1 and TRBJ2-5. This CDR3 has 12 residues. Germline-derived CDR1 and CDR2 are SGHRS and YFSETQ. The CDR3 protein is CASSLDQETQYF.

The genes are TRBV19 and TRBJ2-7; the TCRdb call, TRBD1, lacks DNA for checking. The germline V gene encodes CDR1 LNHDA and CDR2 SQIVND (reference sequence). The CDR3 runs 15 residues. CDR3 sequence: CASSPGYNLVYEQYF.

J is TRBJ2-7 and V is TRBV4-2. Germline V CDR1 and CDR2: LGHNA, YNFKEQ. This CDR3 has 16 residues. Here the CDR3 reads CASSHLSVVASYEQYF.

The rearrangement joins TRBV7-2 to TRBJ2-7. The CDR3 has 15 amino acids. CDR1 and CDR2 from the germline V gene are SGHTA and FQGNSA. The CDR3 spells CASSLFRQMGLEQYF.

The V and J genes are TRBV11-1 and TRBJ2-2. The CDR3 runs 14 residues. Germline CDR1 and CDR2: SGHAT and FQDESV (reference sequence). The CDR3 loop is CASSSPLKPGELFF.

The chain couples TRBV5-1 to TRBJ2-1; there is no DNA to check the TCRdb D call of TRBD2. CDR1 SGHRS and CDR2 YFSETQ come from the germline V gene. The CDR3 runs 16 residues. CDR3: CASSLTLAGENNEQFF.

The gene calls are TRBV14 and TRBJ1-5. This CDR3 comprises 13 residues. Germline V gene sequence: CDR1 SGHDN, CDR2 FVKESK. CDR3 sequence: CASAAHTDQPQHF.

This chain uses TRBV28 with TRBJ1-5; absent DNA, TCRdb's TRBD1 call cannot be checked. The CDR3 is made up of 14 amino acids. Germline loops: CDR1 MDHEN, CDR2 SYDVKM. The CDR3 protein is CASTQGAPNQPQHF.

The chain combines TRBV9 with TRBJ2-7. The CDR3 runs to 14 residues. Per the germline V gene, CDR1 is SGDLS and CDR2 is YYNGEE. CDR3 in amino acids: CASRPEAIRGEQYF.

This rearrangement joins TRBV5-1 to TRBJ2-7; TCRdb picks TRBD1, but there is no DNA to check that call. This CDR3 contains 15 residues. Germline CDR1 is SGHRS and CDR2 is YFSETQ. The CDR3 loop reads CASSWIGGQGYEQYF.

This chain links TRBV20-1 with TRBJ2-1; the TCRdb D gene call, TRBD2, has no DNA to confirm it. CDR1 and CDR2 from the germline V gene are DFQATT and SNEGSKA (reference sequence). This CDR3 region has 15 residues. The CDR3 reads CSAKNLAASYNEQFF.

This sequence joins TRBV28 and TRBJ2-1; TCRdb's D call, TRBD1, is unchecked because there is no DNA. The germline V gene encodes CDR1 MDHEN and CDR2 SYDVKM. This CDR3 has 14 amino acids. CDR3 in amino acids: CASSYSDSQDEQFF.

The chain recombines TRBV28 with TRBJ2-3; with no DNA, the TCRdb D assignment of TRBD1 cannot be verified. The germline V gene has CDR1 MDHEN and CDR2 SYDVKM. CDR3 length equals 16 residues. CDR3 sequence reads: CASRSRDRGDTDTQYF. The variable domain in full, completed from reference TRBV28 and TRBJ2-3, reads DVKVTQSSRYLVKRTGEKVFLECVQDMDHENMFWYRQDPGLGLRLIYFSYDVKMKEKGDIPEGYSVSREKKERFSLILESASTNQTSMYLCASRSRDRGDTDTQYFGPGTRLTVL.

V and J are TRBV28 and TRBJ2-7; TCRdb returns TRBD1, unconfirmable since there is no DNA. CDR1 MDHEN and CDR2 SYDVKM come from the germline V gene. The CDR3 is 13 residues long. The CDR3 loop reads CASSLIGAYEQYF.